The 6 T cell receptor beta chains below all came from one sample that was sequenced in a study of T cell responses to AZD1222 COVID-19 vaccine listed by TCRdb under 2021. The meaning of the sample's time point label: baseline before first vaccination. Receptor libraries were prepared by the immunoSEQ multiplex PCR assay. TCRdb took over this immuneACCESS table, retaining in-frame rearrangements with V and J assigned. Such tables are incomplete; in checked studies, under half of the missing clones stem from an unresolved V gene, and the remainder is unexplained. The sample table lists approximately 85,000 clones, roughly 85% of them with a count of one. Together, the top ten hold around 5.9% of the sample. Source: peripheral blood, taken on day 0 of AZD1222 vaccination. The receptors originated from an adult in good health.

This clone was detected a few times. This sequence joins TRBV7-9 and TRBJ1-6, with 9 bases aligning to TRBD1. Trimming at V came to 4 bases and at J to 10 bases, leaving 14 bases not matched to a gene. CDR1 SEHNR and CDR2 FQNEAQ come from the germline V gene (reference sequence). The CDR3 covers 17 residues. DNA for the CDR3: TGTGCCAGCAGCTATTGGGGAGGACAGGGGTCGGGGTCACCCCTCCACTTT. Its protein product is CASSYWGGQGSGSPLHF.

V usage is TRBV7-2 and J usage is TRBJ2-7; 13 nucleotides align to TRBD2. This CDR3 contains 15 residues. The germline V gene encodes CDR1 SGHTA and CDR2 FQGNSA. The V and J ends lost 3 bases and 7 bases, in that order; junction bases with no gene match: 6. CDR3 sequence: CASSLVTSGRGEQYF. CDR3 nucleotide sequence: TGTGCCAGCAGCTTGGTTACTAGCGGGAGGGGGGAGCAGTACTTC.

This clone was seen only once. Within the sample, other DNA sequences also encode this same CDR3. V usage is TRBV19 and J usage is TRBJ1-2; D is undetermined. CDR3 size: 12 residues. V gave up 6 bases and J gave up 4 bases, with 9 bases separating them. In germline, CDR1 is LNHDA, CDR2 SQIVND (reference sequence). The chain's CDR3 is CASSDLLYGYTF. In nucleotides, the CDR3 is TGTGCCAGTAGCGATCTACTCTATGGCTACACCTTC. The full variable domain, rest sourced from reference TRBV19 and TRBJ1-2, is DGGITQSPKYLFRKEGQNVTLSCEQNLNHDAMYWYRQDPGQGLRLIYYSQIVNDFQKGDIAEGYSVSREKKESFPLTVTSAQKNPTAFYLCASSDLLYGYTFGSGTRLTVV.

The rearrangement uses TRBV29-1 and TRBJ1-2; 10 bases line up with TRBD1. The CDR3 sequence is 12 residues long. V shed 7 bases, J shed 8 bases, and the junction held 7 bases outside the gene matches. The V gene's germline CDR1 is SQVTM and CDR2 ANQGSEA. The CDR3 coding sequence is TGCAGCGAGCTAGGGACAGGGGAAGGCTACACCTTC. Translation: CSELGTGEGYTF. Filled out from reference TRBV29-1 and TRBJ1-2, the complete variable domain reads SAVISQKPSRDICQRGTSLTIQCQVDSQVTMMFWYRQQPGQSLTLIATANQGSEATYESGFVIDKFPISRPNLTFSTLTVSNMSPEDSSIYLCSELGTGEGYTFGSGTRLTVV.

V usage is TRBV20-1 and J usage is TRBJ2-7; TRBD2 matches 7 bases. Germline loops: CDR1 DFQATT, CDR2 SNEGSKA (reference sequence). This CDR3 is 13 amino acids long. Unmatched junction bases numbered 6, after V lost 3 bases and J lost 4 bases. The CDR3 loop is CSASLAAFYEQYF. In nucleotides, the CDR3 is TGCAGTGCTAGTCTAGCGGCCTTTTACGAGCAGTACTTC.

The chain uses TRBV2 and TRBJ1-6; the match to TRBD1 covers 7 bases. The length of the CDR3 is 14 residues. Germline V gene data show CDR1 as SNHLY and CDR2 as FYNNEI. Losses at the gene ends were 8 bases for V and 9 bases for J; bases not matched to a gene: 10. The CDR3 sequence is CASVRQGMGSPLHF. The CDR3 DNA reads TGTGCCAGCGTGAGACAGGGAATGGGTTCACCCCTCCACTTT. Looking up the rest from reference TRBV2 and TRBJ1-6 gives the full variable domain: EPEVTQTPSHQVTQMGQEVILRCVPISNHLYFYWYRQILGQKVEFLVSFYNNEISEKSEIFDDQFSVERPDGSNFTLKIRSTKLEDSAMYFCASVRQGMGSPLHFGNGTRLTVT.